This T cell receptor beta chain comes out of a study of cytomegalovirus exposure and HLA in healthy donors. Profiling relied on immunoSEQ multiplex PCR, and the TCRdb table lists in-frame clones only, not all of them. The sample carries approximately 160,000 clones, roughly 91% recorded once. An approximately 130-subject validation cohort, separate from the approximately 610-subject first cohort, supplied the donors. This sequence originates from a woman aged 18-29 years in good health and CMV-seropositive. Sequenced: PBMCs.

This chain's CDR3 is CASSSNLNTEAFF. CDR3 bases: TGTGCCAGCAGCTCAAACTTGAACACTGAAGCTTTCTTT. The chain carries TRBV7-3 and TRBJ1-1; no firm D call. The V gene's germline CDR1 is SGHTA and CDR2 FQGTGA. Trimming cost V 4 bases and J 0 bases, with 6 bases left between them. The CDR3 runs 13 residues.